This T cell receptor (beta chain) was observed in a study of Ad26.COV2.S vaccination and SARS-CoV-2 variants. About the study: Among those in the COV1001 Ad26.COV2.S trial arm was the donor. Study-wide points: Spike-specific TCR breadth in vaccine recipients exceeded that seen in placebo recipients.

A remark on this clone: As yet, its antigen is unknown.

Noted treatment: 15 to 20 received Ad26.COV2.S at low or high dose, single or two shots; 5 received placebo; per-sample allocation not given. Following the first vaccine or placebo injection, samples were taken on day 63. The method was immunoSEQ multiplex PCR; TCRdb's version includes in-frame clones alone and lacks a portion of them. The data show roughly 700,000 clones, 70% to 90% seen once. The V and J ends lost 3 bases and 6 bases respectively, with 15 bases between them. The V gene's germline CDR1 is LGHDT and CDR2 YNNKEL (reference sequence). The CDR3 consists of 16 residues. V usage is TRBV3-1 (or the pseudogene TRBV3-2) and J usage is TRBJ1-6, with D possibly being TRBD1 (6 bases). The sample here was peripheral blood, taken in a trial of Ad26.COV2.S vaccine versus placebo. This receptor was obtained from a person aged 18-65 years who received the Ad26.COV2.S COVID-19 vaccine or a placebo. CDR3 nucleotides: TGTGCCAGCAGCCAGGGCGGGGGAGGGGGTAATTCACCCCTCCACTTT. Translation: CASSQGGGGGNSPLHF.